Shown below are 23 T cell receptor beta chains from a single sample sequenced in a study of OX40 agonist ivuxolimab in advanced cancers. Profiling relied on immunoSEQ multiplex PCR, and the TCRdb table lists in-frame clones only, not all of them. The sample carries roughly 26,000 clones, around 85% recorded once. Sequencing used CD4+ or CD8+ T cells sorted from blood, obtained in a trial of the OX40 agonist ivuxolimab. These receptors all stem from an adult with an advanced solid tumor such as melanoma, head and neck, liver or kidney cancer.

The V gene is TRBV2, the J gene TRBJ2-7; unclear D gene. Trimming stripped 7 bases from V and 1 base from J, with 14 bases between. The CDR3 covers 14 residues. Germline CDR1 and CDR2: SNHLY and FYNNEI. The CDR3, as DNA: TGTGCCAGCAACCCAACGGGCTCTTCCTACGAGCAGTACTTC. It yields the protein CASNPTGSSYEQYF. The full variable domain, rest sourced from reference TRBV2 and TRBJ2-7, is EPEVTQTPSHQVTQMGQEVILRCVPISNHLYFYWYRQILGQKVEFLVSFYNNEISEKSEIFDDQFSVERPDGSNFTLKIRSTKLEDSAMYFCASNPTGSSYEQYFGPGTRLTVT.

The V call is TRBV19, the J call TRBJ1-3; 7 bases line up with TRBD1. V was clipped by 4 bases and J by 2 bases; unmatched bases: 8. Germline assignment: CDR1 LNHDA and CDR2 SQIVND (reference sequence). The CDR3 is 16 residues long. CDR3 region: CASSTTGAFAGNTIYF. The CDR3 DNA reads TGTGCCAGTAGTACAACAGGGGCTTTCGCTGGAAACACCATATATTTT.

The gene calls are TRBV4-1 and TRBJ2-4; D is tentatively TRBD1 or TRBD2 (5 bases each). Germline CDR1 is MGHRA and CDR2 is YSYEKL. Trimming cost V 1 base and J 5 bases, with 15 bases left between them. This CDR3 contains 16 residues. CDR3 sequence: CASSQVQQTAENIQYF. CDR3 bases: TGCGCCAGCAGCCAAGTTCAGCAGACAGCGGAAAACATTCAGTACTTC.

The chain combines TRBV19 with TRBJ2-7; maybe TRBD1 (5 bases). This CDR3 region has 13 residues. The V end was cut by 10 bases, the J end by 5 bases, with 18 bases between. CDR1 is LNHDA, CDR2 SQIVND, per germline (reference sequence). In DNA, the CDR3 is TGTGCCAAAAGATCCCAGGGTTTCCACGAGCAGTACTTC. It is translated as CAKRSQGFHEQYF.

The chain joins TRBV18 to TRBJ2-7; D may be TRBD1 (6 bases). Trimming cost V 4 bases and J 6 bases, with 16 bases left between them. Germline V gene lookup returns CDR1 KGHSH and CDR2 LQKENI. This CDR3 comprises 14 residues. CDR3 coding DNA: TGTGCCAGCTCACGCAAAGGGACACCTAGCGAGCAGTACTTC. This gives the protein CASSRKGTPSEQYF.

This chain uses TRBV9 with TRBJ1-3; TRBD1 matches 7 bases. There are 14 residues in the CDR3. Germline V CDR1 and CDR2: SGDLS, YYNGEE. With 4 bases clipped from V and 6 bases from J, the junction kept 7 bases outside the gene matches. CDR3 region: CASSLTGFENTIYF. In DNA, the CDR3 is TGTGCCAGCAGCCTGACAGGGTTTGAAAACACCATATATTTT.

This clone is a singleton in its sample. V and J are TRBV30 and TRBJ2-7; D remains ambiguous. Trimming cost V 0 bases and J 3 bases, with 12 bases left between them. CDR1 is GTSNPN and CDR2 is SVGIG in the germline V gene (reference sequence). The CDR3 has 14 amino acids. Here the CDR3 DNA reads TGTGCCTGGAGTGTTTGGGGTAATGACTACGAGCAGTACTTC. Its translation: CAWSVWGNDYEQYF.

The chain employs TRBV10-3 and TRBJ2-1; D might be TRBD2 (5 bases). Looked up from germline, CDR1 is ENHRY and CDR2 is SYGVKD. The CDR3 is 14 residues long. V gave up 8 bases and J gave up 4 bases, with 15 bases separating them. The CDR3 DNA follows: TGTGCCATCTCTTATAGCGAGGTATACAATGAGCAGTTCTTC. It is translated as CAISYSEVYNEQFF.

This clone showed up just a few times. The chain links TRBV5-4 to TRBJ1-6; 7 bases map to TRBD1. The V segment lost 4 bases and the J segment 7 bases; nucleotides outside the gene matches: 2. CDR1 and CDR2 from the germline V gene are SGHNT and YYREEE (reference sequence). CDR3 length equals 13 residues. For the CDR3, the DNA is TGTGCCAGCAGCCGGGACAGCAATTCACCCCTCCACTTT. It translates to CASSRDSNSPLHF.

This clone was counted once. J is TRBJ2-7 and V is TRBV7-2, with D unclear. The CDR3 runs to 15 residues. V lost 6 bases and J lost 3, with 18 bases in between. Germline assignment: CDR1 SGHTA and CDR2 FQGNSA. CDR3 protein: CASSPSMGLNYEQYF. CDR3 in DNA: TGTGCCAGCAGTCCATCTATGGGATTGAACTACGAGCAGTACTTC.

CDR3 in DNA: TGTGCCAGTAGTAAGGGACAGGGTTTCGGCAAGCCCCAGCATTTT. Residues: CASSKGQGFGKPQHF. The rearrangement joins TRBV19 to TRBJ1-5; 9 bases are a match to TRBD1. Germline V lookup: CDR1 LNHDA, CDR2 SQIVND (reference sequence). Unmatched junction bases numbered 9, after V lost 4 bases and J lost 8 bases. CDR3 length equals 15 residues.

This CDR3 reads CASSQQGNTEAFF. The CDR3 DNA reads TGTGCCAGCAGCCAACAGGGGAACACTGAAGCTTTCTTT. The rearrangement joins TRBV6-5 to TRBJ1-1; D is possibly TRBD1 (6 bases). Trimming stripped 6 bases from V and 1 base from J, with 9 bases between. The CDR3 sequence is 13 residues long. CDR1 and CDR2 from the germline V gene are MNHEY and SVGAGI.

The V gene is TRBV10-3, the J gene TRBJ2-6; no firm D call. The CDR3 contains 13 residues. CDR1 and CDR2 (germline): ENHRY, SYGVKD. Trimming pared 5 bases from V and 0 bases from J, leaving 2 bases between. The CDR3 DNA reads as TGTGCCATCAGTAACTCTGGGGCCAACGTCCTGACTTTC. The encoded protein is CAISNSGANVLTF.

The J gene is TRBJ1-6, the V gene TRBV7-2; 7 nucleotides align to TRBD1. The CDR3 is made up of 17 amino acids. The V and J ends lost 4 bases and 9 bases, in that order; junction bases with no gene match: 15. CDR1 is SGHTA, CDR2 FQGNSA, per germline. CDR3 residues: CASSSTPRQGTSSPLHF. CDR3 nucleotides: TGTGCCAGCAGCTCCACCCCGAGACAGGGTACGAGTTCACCCCTCCACTTT.

The table lists this clone with a few counts. This chain uses TRBV6-6 with TRBJ2-7, with 10 bases aligning to TRBD2. This CDR3 spans 16 amino acids. The germline V gene encodes CDR1 MNHNY and CDR2 SVGAGI (reference sequence). J gave up 3 bases and V 6 bases, and 11 bases lay outside the gene matches. Here the CDR3 DNA reads TGTGCCAGCAGGACAGCGGGACTAGCGAGCAACTACGAGCAGTACTTC. It specifies CASRTAGLASNYEQYF.

This sequence joins TRBV11-2 and TRBJ2-5; 8 nucleotides match TRBD2. This CDR3 has 16 residues. V lost 1 base, J lost 0 bases, and 4 bases stayed unmatched. Per germline, CDR1 SGHAT and CDR2 FQNNGV. This chain's CDR3 is CASSLGSSGYQETQYF. CDR3 in DNA: TGTGCCAGCAGCTTAGGGTCTAGCGGGTACCAAGAGACCCAGTACTTC.

The chain combines TRBV11-3 with TRBJ1-4; D remains ambiguous. The germline V gene has CDR1 SGHNT and CDR2 YENEEA. The CDR3 is made up of 16 amino acids. Trimming took 1 base from V and 0 from J, leaving 9 bases between them. The CDR3 coding sequence is TGTGCCAGCAGCTTAGTGGCCACTACAACTAATGAAAAACTGTTTTTT. Its protein product is CASSLVATTTNEKLFF. Full variable domain (missing parts from reference TRBV11-3 and TRBJ1-4): EAGVVQSPRYKIIEKKQPVAFWCNPISGHNTLYWYLQNLGQGPELLIRYENEEAVDDSQLPKDRFSAERLKGVDSTLKIQPAELGDSAVYLCASSLVATTTNEKLFFGSGTQLSVL.

J is TRBJ2-7 and V is TRBV2; D possibly corresponds to TRBD1 (5 bases). V lost 1 base and J lost 4, with 14 bases in between. Germline V lookup: CDR1 SNHLY, CDR2 FYNNEI. The CDR3 runs 15 residues. CDR3 in amino acids: CASSEGAGISYEQYF. Here the CDR3 DNA reads TGTGCCAGCAGTGAAGGGGCAGGGATTTCATACGAGCAGTACTTC. The full variable domain, completed using reference TRBV2 and TRBJ2-7, is EPEVTQTPSHQVTQMGQEVILRCVPISNHLYFYWYRQILGQKVEFLVSFYNNEISEKSEIFDDQFSVERPDGSNFTLKIRSTKLEDSAMYFCASSEGAGISYEQYFGPGTRLTVT.

This clone came up once. The chain joins TRBV5-1 to TRBJ2-1; 10 positions agree with TRBD1. Germline trimming cut 10 bases from V and 5 bases from J; bases unmatched to any gene: 9. The CDR3 sequence is 14 residues long. CDR1 is SGHRS, CDR2 YFSETQ, per germline. The CDR3 region has the DNA TGCGCCTCAGCCCGGGACAGGGGCAACAATGAGCAGTTCTTC. It yields the protein CASARDRGNNEQFF.

The chain has TRBV19 and TRBJ2-6, with TRBD1 matching over 8 bases. Germline V gene data show CDR1 as LNHDA and CDR2 as SQIVND (reference sequence). The CDR3 runs to 16 residues. Losses at the gene ends were 5 bases for V and 2 bases for J; bases not matched to a gene: 5. The DNA for the CDR3 is TGTGCCAGTAGTTCCCAGGGGGCCACTGGGGCCAACGTCCTGACTTTC. This gives the protein CASSSQGATGANVLTF.

V usage is TRBV7-8 and J usage is TRBJ1-5, with D possibly being TRBD1 (6 bases). CDR3 length: 16 amino acids. V lost 1 base and J 4 bases, leaving 14 bases between the germline ends. The V gene's germline CDR1 is SGHVS and CDR2 FQNEAQ. CDR3 sequence: CASSLVSQGGNQPQHF. The CDR3 nucleotides read TGTGCCAGCAGCTTAGTGTCACAGGGTGGTAATCAGCCCCAGCATTTT.

The chain links TRBV19 to TRBJ2-3; 7 nucleotides line up with TRBD1. There are 16 residues in the CDR3. V was pared by 8 bases and J by 3 bases, with 14 bases of the junction left unmatched. The V gene's germline CDR1 is LNHDA and CDR2 SQIVND (reference sequence). The CDR3 DNA sequence: TGTGCCAGTCCACACCAAGACAGGGCCTTAACAGATACGCAGTATTTT. Residues: CASPHQDRALTDTQYF.

V is TRBV7-2 and J is TRBJ2-7; D gene uncertain. CDR1 and CDR2 from the germline V gene are SGHTA and FQGNSA. CDR3 length: 14 residues. V lost 0 bases to trimming and J lost 0 bases, with 6 bases between them. As DNA, the CDR3 is TGTGCCAGCAGCTTAGCTGCGCGCTCCTACGAGCAGTACTTC. It encodes CASSLAARSYEQYF.